This T cell receptor beta chain was retrieved from a study of T cell changes during pregnancy in multiple sclerosis. TCRdb's table, derived via immunoSEQ multiplex PCR, lists solely in-frame clones and lacks some. The table has some 120,000 clones, 85% to 95% seen once; the top ten hold approximately 6.2%. The V segment lost 3 bases and the J segment 1 base; nucleotides outside the gene matches: 5. The CDR3 has 16 residues. Germline CDR1 and CDR2: SGHRS and YFSETQ. The V and J genes are TRBV5-1 and TRBJ2-3; 10 positions match TRBD2. This receptor was obtained from a female donor with multiple sclerosis, enrolled in a pregnancy study. Sequenced here: peripheral blood, sampled before pregnancy. CDR3 loop: CASSSRTSGRTDTQYF. Written as DNA, the CDR3 is TGCGCCAGCAGCTCCCGGACTAGCGGACGCACAGATACGCAGTATTTT.